These 17 T cell receptor beta chains came from one sample sequenced in a study of blood T cell repertoires in COVID-19. Repertoires were generated with immunoSEQ multiplex PCR, while TCRdb's copy carries only in-frame clones and drops some. The table lists 200,000 to 300,000 clones, roughly four fifths of them singletons. Sequences were obtained from peripheral blood. These receptors originate from a man aged 45-60 years with acute or convalescent COVID-19.

The chain is built from TRBV27 and TRBJ2-1, with D tentatively TRBD2 (6 bases). There are 20 residues in the CDR3. Trimming took off 7 bases at V and 0 bases at J, with 28 bases between the two ends. The germline V gene has CDR1 MNHEY and CDR2 SMNVEV (reference sequence). The CDR3 spells CASTTLPRGLSISSYNEQFF. The CDR3 region has the DNA TGTGCCAGCACCACCCTGCCCCGGGGACTTTCGATTAGCTCCTACAATGAGCAGTTCTTC.

The chain is built from TRBV19 and TRBJ1-1, with TRBD1 identical over 7 bases. There are 15 residues in the CDR3. The germline V gene encodes CDR1 LNHDA and CDR2 SQIVND (reference sequence). J gave up 4 bases and V 6 bases, and 11 bases lay outside the gene matches. The CDR3 is CASSAEDREGTEAFF. CDR3 DNA: TGTGCCAGTAGCGCTGAAGACAGGGAAGGCACTGAAGCTTTCTTT.

This chain uses TRBV29-1 with TRBJ1-1, with a tentative D call TRBD1 (6 bases). The CDR3 totals 14 residues. V was clipped by 2 bases and J by 5 bases, with 15 bases between them. Per germline, CDR1 SQVTM and CDR2 ANQGSEA. CDR3 loop: CSVENPGTTTEAFF. The CDR3, as DNA: TGCAGCGTTGAAAACCCCGGGACAACGACTGAAGCTTTCTTT.

J is TRBJ2-7 and V is TRBV6-1, with D perhaps matching TRBD1 (5 bases). CDR3 size: 16 residues. Trimming took off 1 base at V and 3 bases at J, with 16 bases between the two ends. Germline-derived CDR1 and CDR2 are MNHNS and SASEGT. The CDR3 nucleotides read TGTGCCAGCAGTGAAGGGACAAACACTTTAATCTACGAGCAGTACTTC. The encoded protein is CASSEGTNTLIYEQYF.

The chain has TRBV30 and TRBJ1-5, with D perhaps matching TRBD1 (6 bases). Germline assignment: CDR1 GTSNPN and CDR2 SVGIG (reference sequence). Deletions cut 0 bases from V and 0 bases from J, with 9 bases between. The CDR3 contains 15 residues. CDR3 bases: TGTGCCTGGAGTGTACGGGGGGCTAGCAATCAGCCCCAGCATTTT. It encodes CAWSVRGASNQPQHF.

The chain combines TRBV28 with TRBJ1-1; the D gene is possibly TRBD1 (5 bases). V was cut by 7 bases and J by 1 base, with 13 bases left in between. Germline CDR1 MDHEN, CDR2 SYDVKM. The CDR3 sequence is 14 residues long. Here the CDR3 DNA reads TGTGCCAGCACCCTTGCGGGGCAGAACACTGAAGCTTTCTTT. It yields the protein CASTLAGQNTEAFF.

The chain has TRBV4-1 and TRBJ1-1; 9 bases agree with TRBD1. CDR3 length: 17 residues. Germline CDR1 and CDR2: MGHRA and YSYEKL. V lost 6 bases, J lost 1 base, and 12 bases stayed unmatched. The CDR3 protein is CASSFHWTGEENTEAFF. The CDR3, as DNA: TGCGCCAGCAGTTTCCATTGGACAGGGGAGGAGAACACTGAAGCTTTCTTT.

The J gene is TRBJ1-5, the V gene TRBV5-4; D may be TRBD1 (6 bases). V lost 4 bases to trimming and J lost 5 bases, with 16 bases between them. The CDR3 length is 15 residues. The germline V gene has CDR1 SGHNT and CDR2 YYREEE (reference sequence). In DNA, the CDR3 is TGTGCCAGCAGCAACATAATACAGGGCTATCAGCCCCAGCATTTT. Amino acids: CASSNIIQGYQPQHF.

The chain joins TRBV10-2 to TRBJ1-6, with unresolved D. Trimming cost V 0 bases and J 15 bases, with 9 bases left between them. Germline CDR1 reads WSHSY; CDR2 reads SAAADI. The CDR3 is 12 amino acids. DNA of the CDR3: TGCGCCAGCAGTGAGTCGATTCTCGGCCTCCACTTT. Protein product: CASSESILGLHF.

The CDR3 loop reads CATSDSGSSGAYEQYF. CDR3 bases: TGTGCCACCAGTGATTCGGGATCTAGCGGGGCCTACGAGCAGTACTTC. This rearrangement joins TRBV24-1 to TRBJ2-7, with 9 bases identical to TRBD2. This CDR3 spans 16 amino acids. Germline-derived CDR1 and CDR2 are KGHDR and SFDVKD. J was trimmed by 2 bases and V by 2 bases; bases with no gene match: 6.

The chain is built from TRBV5-1 and TRBJ2-5; 9 nucleotides align to TRBD1. The CDR3 is 16 residues long. The V gene's germline CDR1 is SGHRS and CDR2 YFSETQ. V lost 3 bases to trimming and J lost 1 base; unmatched junction nucleotides: 7. The CDR3 reads CASSSLPGQGQETQYF. DNA for the CDR3: TGCGCCAGCAGCTCCCTCCCGGGACAGGGCCAAGAGACCCAGTACTTC.

The gene calls are TRBV9 and TRBJ2-2; 8 nucleotides match TRBD1. J was trimmed by 6 bases and V by 4 bases; bases with no gene match: 5. Per germline, CDR1 SGDLS and CDR2 YYNGEE. There are 14 residues in the CDR3. Here the CDR3 DNA reads TGTGCCAGCAGCCCATGGGACAGGCCCGGGGAGCTGTTTTTT. Encoded protein: CASSPWDRPGELFF.

The chain uses TRBV4-2 and TRBJ2-7, with 8 bases that match TRBD2. Germline V gene data show CDR1 as LGHNA and CDR2 as YNFKEQ. The V gene end was trimmed by 4 bases and the J gene end by 3 bases; junction bases not matched to a gene: 14. The CDR3 sequence is 17 residues long. CDR3 protein: CASSPNFGTGGVYEQYF. The CDR3 DNA follows: TGTGCCAGCAGCCCAAACTTTGGGACGGGGGGGGTCTACGAGCAGTACTTC.

The chain recombines TRBV19 with TRBJ1-5; 9 bases fit TRBD1. The CDR3 length is 15 residues. Germline values: CDR1 LNHDA, CDR2 SQIVND (reference sequence). After removal of 3 bases from V and 1 base from J, the junction contained 1 base not matched to a gene. The CDR3 region has the DNA TGTGCCAGTAGTATCGGACAGGGGAGCAATCAGCCCCAGCATTTT. Its protein is CASSIGQGSNQPQHF.

The CDR3 region is CASSLMGVANEKLFF. CDR3 DNA: TGCGCCAGCAGCTTGATGGGAGTGGCTAATGAAAAACTGTTTTTT. V usage is TRBV5-1 and J usage is TRBJ1-4; D call uncertain. From germline, CDR1 is SGHRS and CDR2 YFSETQ. This CDR3 spans 15 amino acids. Trimming took off 1 base at V and 3 bases at J, with 10 bases between the two ends.

V usage is TRBV6-5 and J usage is TRBJ2-7; the D gene is possibly TRBD2 (7 bases). Trimming left V 6 bases short and J 5 bases short, with 14 bases between. The CDR3 is 13 amino acids. CDR1 is MNHEY and CDR2 is SVGAGI in the germline V gene. CDR3 region: CASRRGGKHEQYF. The DNA of the CDR3 is TGTGCCAGCAGGAGGGGGGGGAAGCACGAGCAGTACTTC.

J is TRBJ1-1 and V is TRBV3-1 (or the pseudogene TRBV3-2), with D possibly matching TRBD1 (5 bases). This CDR3 spans 17 amino acids. The germline V gene encodes CDR1 LGHDT and CDR2 YNNKEL (reference sequence). V gave up 0 bases and J gave up 0 bases, with 14 bases separating them. The CDR3 DNA sequence: TGTGCCAGCAGCCAAGACAGGGTAGGCTCCATGAACACTGAAGCTTTCTTT. Translation gives CASSQDRVGSMNTEAFF.